One T cell receptor (beta chain) is described in this entry. This specimen comes from a study of cytomegalovirus exposure and HLA in healthy donors. The PCR contained 60 Vbeta and 13 Jbeta primers. The method was immunoSEQ multiplex PCR; TCRdb's version includes in-frame clones alone and lacks a portion of them. The sample holds roughly 140,000 clones, 70% to 85% seen once. These donors, healthy bone marrow donors, were studied. The CDR3 sequence is 14 residues long. The junction had 6 bases not matched to a gene; V was cut back by 4 bases and J by 6 bases. CDR1 is SEHNR and CDR2 is FQNEAQ in the germline V gene (reference sequence).

This receptor was taken from a woman in her sixties or seventies in good health and CMV-seropositive. Sequencing was performed on PBMCs. The rearrangement joins TRBV7-9 to TRBJ2-3; 8 bases align to TRBD1. DNA of the CDR3: TGTGCCAGCAGCTATACGCAGGGGGCGGATACGCAGTATTTT. Translating gives CASSYTQGADTQYF.